These 5 T cell receptor beta chains were sequenced from one sample in a study of OX40 agonist ivuxolimab in advanced cancers. Profiling relied on immunoSEQ multiplex PCR, and the TCRdb table lists in-frame clones only, not all of them. Of 73,000 or so clones in the sample, about 90% were seen once. The sequences come from CD4+ or CD8+ T cells sorted from blood, collected in a trial of the OX40 agonist ivuxolimab. The receptors derive from an adult with an advanced solid tumor such as melanoma, head and neck, liver or kidney cancer.

The CDR3 DNA reads as TGTGCCAGCAGCTTAGAGAGGACGAGCACAGATACGCAGTATTTT. Encoded protein: CASSLERTSTDTQYF. The genes are TRBV11-2 and TRBJ2-3, with D hard to call. Per germline, CDR1 SGHAT and CDR2 FQNNGV. The ends were cut back, 0 bases at V and 0 bases at J, with 7 bases in the middle. The CDR3 runs to 15 residues.

The chain links TRBV5-1 to TRBJ2-1; 8 nucleotides agree with TRBD2. Germline V gene data show CDR1 as SGHRS and CDR2 as YFSETQ. This CDR3 is built from 15 residues. Trimming took 2 bases from V and 8 from J; bases not matched to a gene: 9. This CDR3 reads CASSFSGLAGDEQFF. CDR3 DNA: TGCGCCAGCAGCTTCTCGGGGCTAGCGGGCGATGAGCAGTTCTTC. The entire variable domain, with the rest obtained from reference TRBV5-1 and TRBJ2-1, is as follows: KAGVTQTPRYLIKTRGQQVTLSCSPISGHRSVSWYQQTPGQGLQFLFEYFSETQRNKGNFPGRFSGRQFSNSRSEMNVSTLELGDSALYLCASSFSGLAGDEQFFGPGTRLTVL.

The gene calls are TRBV18 and TRBJ1-4, with D possibly matching TRBD1 (5 bases). This CDR3 comprises 14 residues. The germline V and J ends were trimmed by 6 bases and 5 bases, with 13 bases remaining between them. CDR1 KGHSH and CDR2 LQKENI come from the germline V gene. CDR3 DNA: TGTGCCAGCTCTCCCGGGACGGCGAATGAAAAACTGTTTTTT. Residues: CASSPGTANEKLFF.

This chain joins TRBV11-2 and TRBJ1-6, with TRBD1 as a possible D gene (5 bases). The germline V gene has CDR1 SGHAT and CDR2 FQNNGV. The CDR3 is 12 residues long. Deletions cut 5 bases from V and 8 bases from J, with 7 bases between. In DNA form, the CDR3 reads TGTGCCAGCAGCCTGGGGGATTCACCCCTCCACTTT. Protein: CASSLGDSPLHF.

The CDR3 DNA is TGTGCCAGCAGTCCCCTCCTGAACACTGAAGCTTTCTTT. It is translated as CASSPLLNTEAFF. V is TRBV27 and J is TRBJ1-1; D call uncertain. The germline V gene encodes CDR1 MNHEY and CDR2 SMNVEV (reference sequence). The CDR3 extends over 13 amino acids. V lost 5 bases and J 0 bases, leaving 7 bases between the germline ends.